This T cell receptor beta chain was retrieved from a study of T cell clonality in common variable immunodeficiency. Heparinized whole blood, 5 to 8 ml, came from each donor. This clone was observed a few times. Method: immunoSEQ multiplex PCR; TCRdb's copy keeps in-frame clones and lacks some. Singletons are absent from the sample, which has some 54,000 clones. This TCR was sampled from a person between 18 and 75 years old in good health. Specimen: peripheral blood mononuclear cells.

This chain's CDR3 is CASSRPGGRTSPQHF. CDR3 bases read: TGTGCCAGTAGTAGGCCCGGGGGGAGGACGTCGCCC. This sequence joins TRBV19 and TRBJ1-5, with a possible D match to TRBD1 (5 bases). The read stops 3 residues short of the end of the CDR3; the missing end is completed from the germline J gene. Germline CDR1 LNHDA, CDR2 SQIVND (reference sequence). V lost 4 bases to trimming and J lost 9 bases, with 19 bases between them. This CDR3 has 15 residues.